The 23 T cell receptor beta chains presented below share a single source sample, sequenced in a study of blood T cell repertoires in COVID-19. Profiled with immunoSEQ multiplex PCR; TCRdb holds only in-frame clones, not every one. Of 250,000 or so clones in the sample, approximately 91% were seen once. Sequencing input: PBMCs or T cells enriched from blood (not recorded which). These receptor sequences come from a human donor in a cohort exposed to, infected with or recovered from COVID-19 (not recorded which). The donor label of this sample is uncertain.

V gene TRBV19 combines with J gene TRBJ2-3; perhaps TRBD1 as D (5 bases). V lost 3 bases to trimming and J lost 5 bases, with 6 bases between them. The germline CDR1 and CDR2 sequences are LNHDA and SQIVND (reference sequence). This CDR3 spans 12 amino acids. CDR3 sequence reads: CASSMGRDTQYF. CDR3 sequence (DNA): TGTGCCAGTAGTATGGGGCGAGATACGCAGTATTTT.

The CDR3 coding sequence is TGTGCCAGCAGCATTCAGTCGGAGGATACGCAGTATTTT. It codes for CASSIQSEDTQYF. This chain connects TRBV7-9 to TRBJ2-3; D not certain. This CDR3 has 13 amino acids. Germline CDR1 SEHNR, CDR2 FQNEAQ (reference sequence). Trimming cost V 5 bases and J 6 bases, with 12 bases left between them. Full variable domain (remainder filled in from reference TRBV7-9 and TRBJ2-3): DTGVSQNPRHKITKRGQNVTFRCDPISEHNRLYWYRQTLGQGPEFLTYFQNEAQLEKSRLLSDRFSAERPKGSFSTLEIQRTEQGDSAMYLCASSIQSEDTQYFGPGTRLTVL.

The V gene is TRBV12-3 or TRBV12-4, the J gene TRBJ1-2; no clear D. The CDR3 sequence is 13 residues long. V was pared by 2 bases and J by 4 bases, with 8 bases between. CDR3 loop: CASSLSLFYGYTF. The DNA for the CDR3 is TGTGCCAGCAGTTTATCTCTCTTCTATGGCTACACCTTC.

The rearrangement uses TRBV10-3 and TRBJ2-5; 12 nucleotides line up with TRBD1. In germline, CDR1 is ENHRY, CDR2 SYGVKD. Germline trimming cut 4 bases from V and 5 bases from J; bases unmatched to any gene: 5. CDR3 size: 15 residues. CDR3 amino acids: CAISVGQGAWETQYF. The CDR3 DNA reads as TGTGCCATCAGTGTGGGACAGGGGGCGTGGGAGACCCAGTACTTC.

This chain connects TRBV7-2 to TRBJ2-7; 11 bases are shared with TRBD2. Trimming at V came to 5 bases and at J to 3 bases, leaving 9 bases not matched to a gene. The CDR3 length is 16 residues. CDR1 and CDR2 (germline): SGHTA, FQGNSA. CDR3 bases: TGTGCCAGCAGCCGGTCTAGCGGGGGGTCGAACTACGAGCAGTACTTC. Protein sequence: CASSRSSGGSNYEQYF.

The V and J genes are TRBV7-9 and TRBJ2-3, with TRBD1 matching 7 bases. The J segment lost 4 bases and the V segment lost 5 bases, leaving 9 bases of the junction unmatched. This CDR3 has 15 amino acids. Germline V gene sequence: CDR1 SEHNR, CDR2 FQNEAQ (reference sequence). CDR3 nucleotide sequence: TGTGCCAGCAGCCTATCGGCACAGGGGCCAGATACGCAGTATTTT. This encodes CASSLSAQGPDTQYF. Filled out from reference TRBV7-9 and TRBJ2-3, the complete variable domain reads DTGVSQNPRHKITKRGQNVTFRCDPISEHNRLYWYRQTLGQGPEFLTYFQNEAQLEKSRLLSDRFSAERPKGSFSTLEIQRTEQGDSAMYLCASSLSAQGPDTQYFGPGTRLTVL.

The chain combines TRBV21-1 with TRBJ1-2; whether TRBD1, the table's D call, matches the DNA was not checked. TRBV21-1 is an annotated pseudogene. The CDR3 covers 17 residues. The CDR3 region is CASSKEVSGRILYGYTF. The CDR3 nucleotides are TGTGCCAGCAGCAAAGAGGTTAGTGGCAGGATCCTCTATGGCTACACCTTC.

J is TRBJ2-5 and V is TRBV7-3; 7 positions match TRBD1. The CDR3 extends over 13 amino acids. CDR1 is SGHTA, CDR2 FQGTGA, per germline. Germline trimming cut 2 bases from V and 5 bases from J; bases unmatched to any gene: 2. The chain's CDR3 is CASSLDRVETQYF. CDR3 nucleotide sequence: TGTGCCAGCAGCTTAGACAGGGTTGAGACCCAGTACTTC.

The V call is TRBV2, the J call TRBJ1-2, with TRBD1 as a possible D gene (5 bases). V gave up 6 bases and J gave up 8 bases, with 19 bases separating them. CDR1 and CDR2 (germline): SNHLY, FYNNEI. The CDR3 sequence is 14 residues long. The CDR3 loop reads CASRGGSLESGYTF. The CDR3 DNA follows: TGTGCCAGCAGGGGGGGGAGTTTAGAATCGGGCTACACCTTC. The full variable domain, its missing parts supplied by reference TRBV2 and TRBJ1-2, is EPEVTQTPSHQVTQMGQEVILRCVPISNHLYFYWYRQILGQKVEFLVSFYNNEISEKSEIFDDQFSVERPDGSNFTLKIRSTKLEDSAMYFCASRGGSLESGYTFGSGTRLTVV.

V gene TRBV7-9 combines with J gene TRBJ2-1, with a possible D match to TRBD1 (6 bases). V lost 5 bases and J 11 bases, leaving 13 bases between the germline ends. Per germline, CDR1 SEHNR and CDR2 FQNEAQ (reference sequence). The CDR3 totals 12 residues. CDR3 sequence: CASSPGDGQQFF. The CDR3 DNA is TGTGCCAGCAGCCCAGGGGACGGCCAGCAGTTCTTC. Supplemented by reference TRBV7-9 and TRBJ2-1, the full variable domain reads DTGVSQNPRHKITKRGQNVTFRCDPISEHNRLYWYRQTLGQGPEFLTYFQNEAQLEKSRLLSDRFSAERPKGSFSTLEIQRTEQGDSAMYLCASSPGDGQQFFGPGTRLTVL.

The chain uses TRBV10-3 and TRBJ1-4, with a tentative D call TRBD1 (5 bases). The CDR3 contains 14 residues. V lost 8 bases to trimming and J lost 7 bases, with 17 bases between them. Germline lookup yields CDR1 ENHRY and CDR2 SYGVKD. The CDR3 DNA reads TGTGCCATCCGATCTGCGGGGGAAGGTGAAAAACTGTTTTTT. The encoded protein is CAIRSAGEGEKLFF.

The rearrangement links TRBV24-1 to TRBJ2-2; no reliable D call. There are 14 residues in the CDR3. Germline-derived CDR1 and CDR2 are KGHDR and SFDVKD. V shed 4 bases and J shed 3 bases, with 8 bases lying between them. The CDR3 nucleotides are TGTGCCACCAGTGACACAGCTTACACCGGGGAGCTGTTTTTT. This encodes CATSDTAYTGELFF.

The genes are TRBV6-4 and TRBJ2-2; D is perhaps TRBD2 (6 bases). Between the trimmed V and J ends, which lost 3 bases and 1 base, there was a span of 6 bases. CDR1 MRHNA and CDR2 SNTAGT come from the germline V gene. The CDR3 sequence is 14 residues long. Written as DNA, the CDR3 is TGTGCCAGCAGTGAGGGAGGGAACACCGGGGAGCTGTTTTTT. Translating it yields CASSEGGNTGELFF.

The chain carries TRBV10-2 and TRBJ1-2, with 7 bases aligning to TRBD1. V lost 6 bases to trimming and J lost 7 bases; unmatched junction nucleotides: 11. The CDR3 sequence is 14 residues long. Germline V gives CDR1 WSHSY, CDR2 SAAADI. Here the CDR3 DNA reads TGCGCCAGCAGCGATTACCAGGGGGTAGTTGGCTACACCTTC. Its translation is CASSDYQGVVGYTF.

This clone was counted once. V is TRBV4-3 and J is TRBJ2-1; D is undetermined. The CDR3 covers 15 residues. Trimming removed 2 bases from V and 8 bases from J, with 16 bases in between. Germline V CDR1 and CDR2: LGHNA, YSLEER. CDR3 bases: TGCGCCAGCAGCCAATTGGTTGGTAGTATCGATGAGCAGTTCTTC. Protein sequence: CASSQLVGSIDEQFF.

V and J are TRBV4-3 and TRBJ1-1; maybe TRBD1 (6 bases). The ends were cut back, 1 base at V and 6 bases at J, with 15 bases in the middle. Germline values: CDR1 LGHNA, CDR2 YSLEER. CDR3 size: 15 residues. The CDR3 nucleotides read TGCGCCAGCAGCCAAGCGTGGGGGCAAGTGCCTGAAGCTTTCTTT. Protein: CASSQAWGQVPEAFF.

V gene TRBV10-3 combines with J gene TRBJ1-1; D is possibly TRBD1 (5 bases). Per the germline V gene, CDR1 is ENHRY and CDR2 is SYGVKD. Trimming took off 9 bases at V and 3 bases at J, with 14 bases between the two ends. The CDR3 totals 13 residues. The CDR3 nucleotides are TGTGCCATAAAAGCAGGGTACGACACTGAAGCTTTCTTT. This gives the protein CAIKAGYDTEAFF.

This chain connects TRBV19 to TRBJ2-1; D unresolved. The ends were cut back, 3 bases at V and 0 bases at J, with 6 bases in the middle. The germline V gene encodes CDR1 LNHDA and CDR2 SQIVND (reference sequence). This CDR3 is built from 14 residues. CDR3 sequence reads: CASSIFSSYNEQFF. The CDR3, as DNA: TGTGCCAGTAGTATTTTTAGCTCCTACAATGAGCAGTTCTTC.

The rearrangement links TRBV6-1 to TRBJ1-6; possible D gene TRBD1, 5 bases. The CDR3 contains 13 residues. Trimming took 0 bases from V and 13 from J, leaving 10 bases between them. Germline CDR1 and CDR2: MNHNS and SASEGT. CDR3 sequence reads: CASSEAGGDPLHF. The DNA for the CDR3 is TGTGCCAGCAGTGAAGCCGGGGGGGATCCCCTCCACTTT.

The CDR3 reads CASSMGTSGGRGYNEQFF. The CDR3 DNA reads TGTGCCAGTAGTATGGGGACTAGCGGGGGCCGCGGATACAATGAGCAGTTCTTC. The chain employs TRBV19 and TRBJ2-1, with TRBD2 matching over 14 bases. The germline V gene has CDR1 LNHDA and CDR2 SQIVND (reference sequence). Trimming took 3 bases from V and 4 from J; bases not matched to a gene: 8. The CDR3 sequence is 18 residues long. Filled out from reference TRBV19 and TRBJ2-1, the complete variable domain reads DGGITQSPKYLFRKEGQNVTLSCEQNLNHDAMYWYRQDPGQGLRLIYYSQIVNDFQKGDIAEGYSVSREKKESFPLTVTSAQKNPTAFYLCASSMGTSGGRGYNEQFFGPGTRLTVL.

This clone was observed a single time. This chain uses TRBV2 with TRBJ2-7; TRBD2 aligns across 7 bases. CDR3 length: 16 amino acids. V lost 6 bases, J lost 3 bases, and 14 bases stayed unmatched. Germline CDR1 SNHLY, CDR2 FYNNEI. CDR3 sequence reads: CASSHEAGRKGYEQYF. CDR3 nucleotides: TGTGCCAGCAGCCATGAAGCGGGGCGCAAAGGCTACGAGCAGTACTTC.

This clone was recorded only once. The V gene is TRBV30, the J gene TRBJ1-6; tentatively, D is TRBD1 (5 bases). CDR3 length: 16 amino acids. The ends were cut back, 5 bases at V and 10 bases at J, with 24 bases in the middle. CDR1 and CDR2 (germline): GTSNPN, SVGIG (reference sequence). DNA of the CDR3: TGTGCCTGGTTGAAAGGAGTCCGGGACGGACTATCACCCCTCCACTTT. Amino acids: CAWLKGVRDGLSPLHF.

This rearrangement joins TRBV12-5 to TRBJ2-3; D is undetermined. Trimming pared 1 base from V and 3 bases from J, leaving 5 bases between. CDR3 size: 13 residues. The germline V gene has CDR1 LGHNT and CDR2 FRNRAP. This chain's CDR3 is CASGLDRTDTQYF. The CDR3, as DNA: TGTGCTAGTGGTTTGGACCGGACAGATACGCAGTATTTT.